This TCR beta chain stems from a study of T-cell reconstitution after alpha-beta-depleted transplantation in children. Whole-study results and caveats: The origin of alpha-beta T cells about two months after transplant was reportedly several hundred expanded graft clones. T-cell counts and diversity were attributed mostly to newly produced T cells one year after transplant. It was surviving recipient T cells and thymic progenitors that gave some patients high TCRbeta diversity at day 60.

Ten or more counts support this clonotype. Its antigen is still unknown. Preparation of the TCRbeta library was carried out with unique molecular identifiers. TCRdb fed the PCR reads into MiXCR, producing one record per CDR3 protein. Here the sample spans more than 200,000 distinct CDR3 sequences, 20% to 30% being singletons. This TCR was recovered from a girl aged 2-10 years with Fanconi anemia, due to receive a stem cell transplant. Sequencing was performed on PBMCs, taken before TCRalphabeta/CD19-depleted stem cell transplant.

For the CDR3, the DNA is TGTGCCATCAGTGAGCTGGAGGGCGGGGATCAGCCCCAGCATTTT. Protein: CAISELEGGDQPQHF. V is TRBV10-3 and J is TRBJ1-5, with no clear D. V lost 2 bases to trimming and J lost 5 bases, with 13 bases between them. Looked up from germline, CDR1 is ENHRY and CDR2 is SYGVKD. The CDR3 sequence is 15 residues long.